The rows below give T cell receptor beta chains drawn from one sample of a study of PD-1 blockade in classical Hodgkin lymphoma. Method: immunoSEQ multiplex PCR; TCRdb's copy keeps in-frame clones and lacks some. The sample has 50,000 or so clones; 80% to 95% are singletons. The source was peripheral blood mononuclear cells (PBMCs), collected before the second cycle of nivolumab. Source of these receptors: a human donor with classical Hodgkin lymphoma. Each CDR3 is given with its conserved first and last residue. A D gene is named only where the DNA matches it firmly. Expanded clones are given a class, and other clones once, few, many or no size at all.

clone size | D gene | J gene | V gene | CDR3 protein | CDR3 DNA
. | TRBD2 | TRBJ2-3 | TRBV27 | CASSFRILTGGDTDTQYF | TGTGCCAGCAGTTTTCGGATTTTGACGGGAGGAGACACAGATACGCAGTATTTT
few | TRBD1 | TRBJ1-4 | TRBV18 | CASSVGQAINEKLFF | TGTGCCAGCTCAGTCGGACAGGCCATTAATGAAAAACTGTTTTTT
. | . | TRBJ1-2 | TRBV10-2 | CASSEQEGRGEANYGYTF | TGCGCCAGCAGTGAGCAAGAGGGCAGGGGCGAAGCTAACTATGGCTACACCTTC
once | . | TRBJ2-4 | TRBV27 | CASRVKNIQYF | TGTGCCAGCAGAGTCAAAAACATTCAGTACTTC
. | . | TRBJ2-5 | TRBV30 | CAWSVQETQYF | TGTGCCTGGAGTGTTCAAGAGACCCAGTACTTC
. | . | TRBJ2-2 | TRBV15 | CATRISANTGELFF | TGTGCCACCCGAATCAGTGCTAACACCGGGGAGCTGTTTTTT
. | TRBD1 | TRBJ2-4 | TRBV18 | CASSPPPGTGKNIQYF | TGTGCCAGCTCTCCTCCTCCGGGGACAGGAAAAAACATTCAGTACTTC
. | TRBD2 | TRBJ2-5 | TRBV7-2 | CASSFRLAGAGTQYF | TGTGCCAGCAGCTTCAGGCTAGCGGGAGCTGGGACCCAGTACTTC
. | . | TRBJ1-1 | TRBV5-1 | CASSLVRLRGDTEAFF | TGCGCCAGCAGCTTGGTCAGACTAAGAGGGGACACTGAAGCTTTCTTT
. | TRBD1 | TRBJ2-3 | TRBV27 | CASSLGTVSPDTQYF | TGTGCCAGCAGTTTAGGGACAGTCTCTCCAGATACGCAGTATTTT
. | TRBD1 | TRBJ1-6 | TRBV2 | CASSVGTAASSPLHF | TGTGCCAGCAGTGTTGGGACAGCCGCTAGCTCACCCCTCCACTTT
few | TRBD1 | TRBJ1-2 | TRBV30 | CASTGTGRGGYTF | TGTGCCTCAACCGGGACAGGGAGAGGTGGCTACACCTTC
. | . | TRBJ1-1 | TRBV2 | CASSEDRDTEAFF | TGTGCCAGCAGTGAAGACCGGGACACCGAAGCTTTCTTT
once | . | TRBJ2-7 | TRBV9 | CASSAGLGPYEQYF | TGTGCCAGCAGCGCGGGGTTAGGCCCCTACGAGCAGTACTTC
. | . | TRBJ1-1 | TRBV27 | CASSPSGTEAFF | TGTGCCAGCAGCCCGTCGGGCACTGAAGCTTTCTTT
. | TRBD1 | TRBJ1-1 | TRBV11-2 | CASSLVTGATEAFF | TGTGCCAGCAGCTTAGTGACAGGGGCCACTGAAGCTTTCTTT
. | . | TRBJ1-2 | TRBV13 | CASSSSYPWDNNYGYTF | TGTGCCAGCAGCTCTTCTTACCCTTGGGACAACAACTATGGCTACACCTTC
. | TRBD2 | TRBJ2-1 | TRBV18 | CASSPSSGEQFF | TGTGCCAGCTCACCATCTAGCGGAGAGCAGTTCTTC
once | . | TRBJ2-1 | TRBV27 | CASSLFAGLNEQFF | TGTGCCAGCAGTTTATTTGCAGGCCTCAATGAGCAGTTCTTC
. | TRBD2 | TRBJ2-7 | TRBV18 | CASSPGEAGYYEQYF | TGTGCCAGCTCACCTGGGGAAGCGGGATACTACGAGCAGTACTTC
. | . | TRBJ2-1 | TRBV9 | CASSPWGVEYNEQFF | TGTGCCAGCAGCCCCTGGGGGGTGGAGTACAATGAGCAGTTCTTC
. | . | TRBJ1-6 | TRBV7-3 | CASSQRTDSPLHF | TGTGCCAGCAGCCAACGGACAGATTCACCCCTCCACTTT
. | . | TRBJ1-1 | TRBV10-3 | CAISEWTVNTEAFF | TGTGCCATCAGTGAGTGGACGGTGAACACTGAAGCTTTCTTT
. | TRBD1 | TRBJ2-3 | TRBV28 | CASSLPTGTADPNPDGAQYF | TGTGCCAGCAGTTTACCCACCGGGACAGCGGACCCCAACCCCGATGGAGCGCAGTATTTT
. | TRBD1 | TRBJ1-3 | TRBV9 | CASSVRDREAGNTIYF | TGTGCCAGCAGCGTAAGGGACAGGGAGGCTGGAAACACCATATATTTT
. | . | TRBJ1-6 | TRBV19 | CASSIAGTSYNSPLHF | TGTGCCAGTAGTATTGCGGGCACCTCCTATAATTCACCCCTCCACTTT
. | . | TRBJ2-5 | TRBV19 | CASSIGGSRGETQYF | TGTGCCAGTAGTATCGGCGGAAGCCGGGGAGAGACCCAGTACTTC
. | . | TRBJ1-2 | TRBV18 | CASSPPVGKPTGYTF | TGTGCCAGCTCACCACCGGTGGGGAAACCCACTGGCTACACCTTC
. | . | TRBJ2-7 | TRBV5-4 | CASSLYRGYPSLGYEQYF | TGTGCCAGCAGCTTGTATAGGGGATATCCCTCCTTGGGGTACGAGCAGTACTTC
. | . | TRBJ1-1 | TRBV11-1 | CASSFVENTEAFF | TGTGCCAGCAGCTTCGTGGAGAACACTGAAGCTTTCTTT
once | TRBD2 | TRBJ2-5 | TRBV27 | CASSLNPAGGQETQYF | TGTGCCAGCAGTTTAAATCCAGCGGGAGGGCAAGAGACCCAGTACTTC
. | TRBD2 | TRBJ2-7 | TRBV6-5 | CASSYSGLAYEQYF | TGTGCCAGCAGTTACTCGGGACTAGCCTACGAGCAGTACTTC
. | . | TRBJ2-5 | TRBV28 | CASRPAVGETQYF | TGTGCCAGCAGGCCTGCAGTCGGAGAGACCCAGTACTTC
. | . | TRBJ2-2 | TRBV19 | CASSIGALAAYTGELFF | TGTGCCAGTAGTATAGGTGCTTTGGCGGCATACACCGGGGAGCTGTTTTTT
. | TRBD1 | TRBJ1-6 | TRBV6-5 | CASSFGEGASSPLHF | TGTGCCAGCAGTTTCGGGGAGGGGGCTAGTTCACCCCTCCACTTT
. | TRBD1 | TRBJ2-5 | TRBV29-1 | CSSRQGQQETQYF | TGCAGCTCTCGACAGGGCCAACAAGAGACCCAGTACTTC
. | TRBD2 | TRBJ2-5 | TRBV10-2 | CASSESGRETQYF | TGCGCCAGCAGTGAGAGCGGGAGAGAGACCCAGTACTTC
. | TRBD2 | TRBJ2-5 | TRBV30 | CAWSVQLGRGGIQETQYF | TGTGCCTGGAGTGTACAGCTAGGGCGGGGGGGAATACAAGAGACCCAGTACTTC
. | . | TRBJ2-1 | TRBV28 | CASSFRGHSSYNEQFF | TGTGCCAGCAGTTTCCGCGGGCATAGCTCCTACAATGAGCAGTTCTTC
. | TRBD1 | TRBJ1-1 | TRBV6-6 | CASSPGTGVRHEAFF | TGTGCCAGCAGTCCCGGGACAGGGGTGCGACATGAAGCTTTCTTT
once | . | TRBJ2-7 | TRBV29-1 | CSVLNLNEQYF | TGCAGCGTTCTTAACCTTAACGAGCAGTACTTC
. | TRBD2 | TRBJ2-7 | TRBV5-1 | CASNSSGSPSYEQYF | TGCGCCAGCAATTCTAGCGGATCGCCCTCCTACGAGCAGTACTTC
few | . | TRBJ2-7 | TRBV6-7 | CASSYSRVPGEQYF | TGTGCCAGCAGTTACTCGAGGGTTCCGGGGGAGCAGTACTTC
. | . | TRBJ2-2 | TRBV12-5 | CASGFWSLYTGELFF | TGTGCTAGTGGTTTTTGGTCGTTGTACACCGGGGAGCTGTTTTTT
. | TRBD1 | TRBJ2-3 | TRBV4-3 | CASSQGQGPTDTQYF | TGCGCCAGCAGCCAGGGACAGGGTCCCACAGATACGCAGTATTTT
few | . | TRBJ2-5 | TRBV27 | CASSLVPGLETQYF | TGTGCCAGCAGTTTGGTTCCGGGGTTAGAGACCCAGTACTTC
. | TRBD2 | TRBJ2-1 | TRBV11-2 | CASSFGTSGTYNEQFF | TGTGCCAGCAGCTTTGGGACTAGCGGGACCTACAATGAGCAGTTCTTC
. | . | TRBJ2-7 | TRBV9 | CASSVELGPYEQYF | TGTGCCAGCAGCGTAGAGTTGGGACCGTACGAGCAGTACTTC
. | TRBD1 | TRBJ1-1 | TRBV27 | CASRDSGTEAFF | TGTGCCAGCCGGGACAGCGGCACTGAAGCTTTCTTT